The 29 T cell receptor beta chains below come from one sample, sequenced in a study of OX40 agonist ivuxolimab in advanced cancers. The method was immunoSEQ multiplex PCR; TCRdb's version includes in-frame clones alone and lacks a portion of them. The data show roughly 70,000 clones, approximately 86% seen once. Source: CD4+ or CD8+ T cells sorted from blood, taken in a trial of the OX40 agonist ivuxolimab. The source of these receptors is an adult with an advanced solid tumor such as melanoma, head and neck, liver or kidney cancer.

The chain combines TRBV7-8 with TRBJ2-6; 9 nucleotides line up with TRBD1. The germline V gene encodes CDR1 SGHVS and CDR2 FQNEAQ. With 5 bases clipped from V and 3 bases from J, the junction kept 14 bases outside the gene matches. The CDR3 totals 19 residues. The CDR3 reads CASSPRNRGQGGGANVLTF. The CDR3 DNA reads TGTGCCAGCAGCCCCAGGAACAGGGGGCAGGGAGGTGGGGCCAACGTCCTGACTTTC.

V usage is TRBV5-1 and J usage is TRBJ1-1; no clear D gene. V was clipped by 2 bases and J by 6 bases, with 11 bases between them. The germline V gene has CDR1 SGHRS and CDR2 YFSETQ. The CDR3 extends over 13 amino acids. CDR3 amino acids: CASSFGRNAEAFF. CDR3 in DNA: TGCGCCAGCAGCTTTGGCAGGAATGCTGAAGCTTTCTTT.

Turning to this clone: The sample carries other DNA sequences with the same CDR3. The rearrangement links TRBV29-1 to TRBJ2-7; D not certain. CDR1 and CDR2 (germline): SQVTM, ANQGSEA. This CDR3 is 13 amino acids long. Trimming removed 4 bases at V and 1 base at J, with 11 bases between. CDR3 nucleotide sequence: TGCAGCGTTGTAAGGGAAGGGTCCTACGAGCAGTACTTC. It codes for CSVVREGSYEQYF.

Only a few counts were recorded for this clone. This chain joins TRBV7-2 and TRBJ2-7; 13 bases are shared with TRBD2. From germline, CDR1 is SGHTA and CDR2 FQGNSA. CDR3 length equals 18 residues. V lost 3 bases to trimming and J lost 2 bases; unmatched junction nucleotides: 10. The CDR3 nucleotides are TGTGCCAGCAGCTTTACCGGGACTAGCGGGACTACAGCCTACGAGCAGTACTTC. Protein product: CASSFTGTSGTTAYEQYF. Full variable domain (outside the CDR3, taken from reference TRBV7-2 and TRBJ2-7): GAGVSQSPSNKVTEKGKDVELRCDPISGHTALYWYRQSLGQGLEFLIYFQGNSAPDKSGLPSDRFSAERTGGSVSTLTIQRTQQEDSAVYLCASSFTGTSGTTAYEQYFGPGTRLTVT.

In nucleotides, the CDR3 is TGTGCCAGCAGCTTAGCTGTCGGTACGGTTTCACCCCTCCACTTT. Its protein is CASSLAVGTVSPLHF. V is TRBV7-2 and J is TRBJ1-6; no definite D call. The CDR3 sequence is 15 residues long. V dropped 0 bases and J dropped 9 bases, with 12 bases sitting between them. Germline V lookup: CDR1 SGHTA, CDR2 FQGNSA. The variable domain in full, with the rest retrieved from reference TRBV7-2 and TRBJ1-6, is GAGVSQSPSNKVTEKGKDVELRCDPISGHTALYWYRQSLGQGLEFLIYFQGNSAPDKSGLPSDRFSAERTGGSVSTLTIQRTQQEDSAVYLCASSLAVGTVSPLHFGNGTRLTVT.

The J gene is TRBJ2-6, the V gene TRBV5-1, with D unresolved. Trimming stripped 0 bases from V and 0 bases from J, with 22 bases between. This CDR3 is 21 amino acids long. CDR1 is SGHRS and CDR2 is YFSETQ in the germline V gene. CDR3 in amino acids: CASSLVESTITLNSGANVLTF. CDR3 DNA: TGCGCCAGCAGCTTGGTGGAATCTACGATTACTCTAAACTCTGGGGCCAACGTCCTGACTTTC.

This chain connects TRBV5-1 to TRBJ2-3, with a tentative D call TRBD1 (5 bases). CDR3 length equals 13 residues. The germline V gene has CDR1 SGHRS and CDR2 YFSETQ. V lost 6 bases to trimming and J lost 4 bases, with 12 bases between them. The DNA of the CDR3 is TGCGCCAGCACCCAGGGTGGAGCAGATACGCAGTATTTT. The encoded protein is CASTQGGADTQYF.

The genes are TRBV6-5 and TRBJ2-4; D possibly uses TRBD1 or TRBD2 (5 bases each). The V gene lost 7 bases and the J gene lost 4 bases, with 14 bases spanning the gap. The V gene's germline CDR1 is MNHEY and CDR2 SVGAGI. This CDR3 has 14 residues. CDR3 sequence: CASTEGTEKNIQYF. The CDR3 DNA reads TGTGCCAGCACCGAGGGGACGGAGAAAAACATTCAGTACTTC.

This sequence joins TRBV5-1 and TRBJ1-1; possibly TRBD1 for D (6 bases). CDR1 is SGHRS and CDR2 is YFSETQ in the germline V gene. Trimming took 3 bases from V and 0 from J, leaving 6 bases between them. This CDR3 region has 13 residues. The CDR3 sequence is CASSSGVNTEAFF. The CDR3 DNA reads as TGCGCCAGCAGCTCAGGGGTGAACACTGAAGCTTTCTTT.

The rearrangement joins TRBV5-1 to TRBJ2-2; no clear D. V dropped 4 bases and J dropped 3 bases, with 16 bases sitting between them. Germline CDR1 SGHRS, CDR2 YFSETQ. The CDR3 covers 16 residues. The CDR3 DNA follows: TGCGCCAGCAGCCCCCTCGGCCTATCCCACACCGGGGAGCTGTTTTTT. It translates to CASSPLGLSHTGELFF.

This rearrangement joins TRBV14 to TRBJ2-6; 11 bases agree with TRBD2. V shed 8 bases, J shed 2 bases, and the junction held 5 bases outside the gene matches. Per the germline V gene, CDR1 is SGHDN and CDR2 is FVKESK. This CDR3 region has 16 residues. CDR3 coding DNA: TGTGCCAGCTCCGAGGGACTAGCGGCTGGGGCCAACGTCCTGACTTTC. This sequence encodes CASSEGLAAGANVLTF.

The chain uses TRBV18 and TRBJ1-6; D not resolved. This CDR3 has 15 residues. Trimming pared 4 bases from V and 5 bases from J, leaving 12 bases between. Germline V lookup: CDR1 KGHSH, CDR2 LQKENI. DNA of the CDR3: TGTGCCAGCTCACTTACGGGCGGGGATAATTCACCCCTCCACTTT. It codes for CASSLTGGDNSPLHF.

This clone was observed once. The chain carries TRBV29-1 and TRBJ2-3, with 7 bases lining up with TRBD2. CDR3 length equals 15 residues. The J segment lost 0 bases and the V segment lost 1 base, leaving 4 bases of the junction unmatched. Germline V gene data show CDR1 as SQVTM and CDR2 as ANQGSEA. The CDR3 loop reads CSVEVAGGSTDTQYF. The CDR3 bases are TGCAGCGTTGAAGTCGCCGGGGGGAGCACAGATACGCAGTATTTT.

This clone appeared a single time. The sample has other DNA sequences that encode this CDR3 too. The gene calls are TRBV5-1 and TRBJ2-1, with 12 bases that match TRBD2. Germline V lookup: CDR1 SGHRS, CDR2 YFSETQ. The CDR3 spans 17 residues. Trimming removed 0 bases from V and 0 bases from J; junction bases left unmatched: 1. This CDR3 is CASSLATSGSSYNEQFF. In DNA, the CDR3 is TGCGCCAGCAGCTTGGCGACTAGCGGGAGCTCCTACAATGAGCAGTTCTTC. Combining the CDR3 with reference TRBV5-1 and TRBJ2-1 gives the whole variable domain KAGVTQTPRYLIKTRGQQVTLSCSPISGHRSVSWYQQTPGQGLQFLFEYFSETQRNKGNFPGRFSGRQFSNSRSEMNVSTLELGDSALYLCASSLATSGSSYNEQFFGPGTRLTVL.

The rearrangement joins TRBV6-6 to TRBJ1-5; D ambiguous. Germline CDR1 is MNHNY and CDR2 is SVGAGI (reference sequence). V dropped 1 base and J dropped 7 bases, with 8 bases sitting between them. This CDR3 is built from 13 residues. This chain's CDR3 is CASSYLPVQPQHF. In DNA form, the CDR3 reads TGTGCCAGCAGTTACTTACCAGTGCAGCCCCAGCATTTT.

CDR3 in DNA: TGTGCCAGCAGCAAGACTAGTGCGGGACCCACAGATACGCAGTATTTT. This translates into CASSKTSAGPTDTQYF. The V and J genes are TRBV7-2 and TRBJ2-3, with D possibly matching TRBD2 (6 bases). V was trimmed by 5 bases and J by 2 bases, leaving 17 bases between them. In germline, CDR1 is SGHTA, CDR2 FQGNSA. This CDR3 spans 16 amino acids.

The CDR3 DNA reads TGTGCCAGTAGTACAGGGTATGAGACCCAGTACTTC. This translates into CASSTGYETQYF. The chain links TRBV19 to TRBJ2-5; possible D gene TRBD1, 5 bases. CDR1 and CDR2 from the germline V gene are LNHDA and SQIVND (reference sequence). The ends were cut back, 4 bases at V and 5 bases at J, with 8 bases in the middle. The CDR3 is 12 residues long.

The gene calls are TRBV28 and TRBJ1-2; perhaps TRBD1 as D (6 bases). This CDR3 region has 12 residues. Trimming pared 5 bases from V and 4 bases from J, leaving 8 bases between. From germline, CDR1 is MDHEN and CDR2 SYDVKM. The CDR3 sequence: CASSLRGYGYTF. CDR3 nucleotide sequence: TGTGCCAGCAGTCTCAGGGGCTATGGCTACACCTTC.

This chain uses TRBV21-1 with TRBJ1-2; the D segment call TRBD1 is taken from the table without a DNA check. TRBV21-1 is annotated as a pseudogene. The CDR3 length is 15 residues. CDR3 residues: CASSKAGEANYGYTF. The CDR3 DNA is TGTGCCAGCAGCAAAGCAGGGGAAGCTAACTATGGCTACACCTTC.

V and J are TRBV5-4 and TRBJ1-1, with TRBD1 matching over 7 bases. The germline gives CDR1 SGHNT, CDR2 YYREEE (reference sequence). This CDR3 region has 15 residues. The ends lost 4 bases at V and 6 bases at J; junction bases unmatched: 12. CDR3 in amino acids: CASSPTTGRFSEAFF. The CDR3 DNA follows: TGTGCCAGCAGCCCGACGACAGGGAGGTTTTCTGAAGCTTTCTTT. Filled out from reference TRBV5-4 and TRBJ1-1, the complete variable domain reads ETGVTQSPTHLIKTRGQQVTLRCSSQSGHNTVSWYQQALGQGPQFIFQYYREEENGRGNFPPRFSGLQFPNYSSELNVNALELDDSALYLCASSPTTGRFSEAFFGQGTRLTVV.

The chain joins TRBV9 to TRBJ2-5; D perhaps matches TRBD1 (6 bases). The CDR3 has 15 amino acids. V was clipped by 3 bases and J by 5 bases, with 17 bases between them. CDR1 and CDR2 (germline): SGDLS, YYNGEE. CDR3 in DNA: TGTGCCAGCAGCGGCGCCGGGACATCCAGGGAGACCCAGTACTTC. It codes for CASSGAGTSRETQYF.

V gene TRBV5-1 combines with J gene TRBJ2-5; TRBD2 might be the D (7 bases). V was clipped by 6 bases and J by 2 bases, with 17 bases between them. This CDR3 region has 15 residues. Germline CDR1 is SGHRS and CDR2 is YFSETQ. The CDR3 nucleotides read TGCGCCAGCACGAGCCAAGGGGGGGTACAAGAGACCCAGTACTTC. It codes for CASTSQGGVQETQYF.

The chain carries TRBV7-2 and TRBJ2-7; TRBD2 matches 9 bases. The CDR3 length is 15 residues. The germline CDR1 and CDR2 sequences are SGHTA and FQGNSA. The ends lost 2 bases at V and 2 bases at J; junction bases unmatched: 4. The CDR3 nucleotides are TGTGCCAGCAGCTTAAGGGCGGGAGGGACCTACGAGCAGTACTTC. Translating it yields CASSLRAGGTYEQYF.

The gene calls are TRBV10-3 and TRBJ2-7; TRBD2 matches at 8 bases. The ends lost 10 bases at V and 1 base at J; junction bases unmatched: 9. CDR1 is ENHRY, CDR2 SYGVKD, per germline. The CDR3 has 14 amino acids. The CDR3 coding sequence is TGTGCCACCGACGGGGGGGGATTTTCCTACGAGCAGTACTTC. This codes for CATDGGGFSYEQYF.

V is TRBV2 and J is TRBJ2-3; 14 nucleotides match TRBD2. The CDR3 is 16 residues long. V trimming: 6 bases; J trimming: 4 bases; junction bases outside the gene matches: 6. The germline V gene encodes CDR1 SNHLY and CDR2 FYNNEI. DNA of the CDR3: TGTGCCAGCAGCAGGACTAGCGGGGGGCTAGCAGATACGCAGTATTTT. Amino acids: CASSRTSGGLADTQYF.

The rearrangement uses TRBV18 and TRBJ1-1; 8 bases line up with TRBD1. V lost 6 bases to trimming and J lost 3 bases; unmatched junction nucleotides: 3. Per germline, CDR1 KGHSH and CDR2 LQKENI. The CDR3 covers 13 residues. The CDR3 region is CASSTTGDTEAFF. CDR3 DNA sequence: TGTGCCAGCTCGACGACAGGGGACACTGAAGCTTTCTTT.

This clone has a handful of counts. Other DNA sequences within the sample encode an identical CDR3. CDR3 nucleotide sequence: TGTGCCAGCAGTTACAGGGGCAACAATCAGCCCCAGCATTTT. Translated: CASSYRGNNQPQHF. This chain joins TRBV6-5 and TRBJ1-5, with D maybe TRBD1 (5 bases). CDR1 is MNHEY, CDR2 SVGAGI, per germline. This CDR3 comprises 14 residues. V lost 2 bases and J lost 3, with 8 bases in between.

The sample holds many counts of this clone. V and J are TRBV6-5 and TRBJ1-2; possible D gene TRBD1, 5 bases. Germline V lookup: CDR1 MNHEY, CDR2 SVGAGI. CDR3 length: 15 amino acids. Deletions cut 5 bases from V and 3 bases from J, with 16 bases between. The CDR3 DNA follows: TGTGCCAGCAGTAAAGACAGATCCGGCGACTATGGCTACACCTTC. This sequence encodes CASSKDRSGDYGYTF.

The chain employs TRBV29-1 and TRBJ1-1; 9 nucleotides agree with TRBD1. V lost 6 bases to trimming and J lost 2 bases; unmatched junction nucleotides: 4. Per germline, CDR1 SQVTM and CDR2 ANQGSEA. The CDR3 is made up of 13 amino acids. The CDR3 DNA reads TGCAGCGTCCGACAGGGGGGAAACACTGAAGCTTTCTTT. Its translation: CSVRQGGNTEAFF.